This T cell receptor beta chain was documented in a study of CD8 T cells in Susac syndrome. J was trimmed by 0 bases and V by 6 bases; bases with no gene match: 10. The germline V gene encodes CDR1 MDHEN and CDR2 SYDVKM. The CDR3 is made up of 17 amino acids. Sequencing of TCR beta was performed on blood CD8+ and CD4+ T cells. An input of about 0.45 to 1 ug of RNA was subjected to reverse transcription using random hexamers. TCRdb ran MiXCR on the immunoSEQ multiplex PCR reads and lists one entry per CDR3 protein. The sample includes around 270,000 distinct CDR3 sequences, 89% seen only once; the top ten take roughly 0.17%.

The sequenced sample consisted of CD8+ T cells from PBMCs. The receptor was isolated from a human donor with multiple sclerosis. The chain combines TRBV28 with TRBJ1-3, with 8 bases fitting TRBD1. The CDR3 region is CASSGGTGSLSGNTIYF. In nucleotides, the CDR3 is TGTGCCAGCAGCGGCGGGACAGGCAGTCTCTCTGGAAACACCATATATTTT.